Shown below are 12 T cell receptor beta chains from a single sample sequenced in a study of naive and memory T cell subsets. The beta constant-region primer was an equimolar mix of two oligonucleotides covering TRBC1 and TRBC2. MiXCR, run by TCRdb on the UMI-ligation and nested PCR reads, gives a single entry per CDR3 protein. Among about 150,000 distinct CDR3 sequences listed, approximately 17% were seen once. The sample was naive CD4+ T cells from blood. The source of these receptors is a human donor in good health.

J is TRBJ2-1 and V is TRBV2; the D gene could be TRBD1 or TRBD2 (5 bases each). CDR3 length: 12 residues. V was clipped by 10 bases and J by 4 bases, with 11 bases between them. Germline V gene lookup returns CDR1 SNHLY and CDR2 FYNNEI. In DNA, the CDR3 is TGTGCCACGGGACGCCTATACAATGAGCAGTTCTTC. Its translation: CATGRLYNEQFF.

There are many counts of this clonotype. This sequence joins TRBV24-1 and TRBJ2-1, with D possibly matching TRBD2 (5 bases). The CDR3 is 14 amino acids. Germline CDR1 reads KGHDR; CDR2 reads SFDVKD. Trimming pared 4 bases from V and 6 bases from J, leaving 12 bases between. Written as DNA, the CDR3 is TGTGCCACCAGTGACTACGGGGTAGTCAATGAGCAGTTCTTC. Protein: CATSDYGVVNEQFF.

The rearrangement joins TRBV2 to TRBJ2-7, with TRBD2 matching 8 bases. The CDR3 contains 15 residues. Germline V gene lookup returns CDR1 SNHLY and CDR2 FYNNEI. The junction had 6 bases not matched to a gene; V was cut back by 5 bases and J by 0 bases. DNA of the CDR3: TGTGCCAGCAGTTTCAGCGGGAGTAGCTCCTACGAGCAGTACTTC. Protein product: CASSFSGSSSYEQYF.

The chain links TRBV7-2 to TRBJ2-3; 12 bases agree with TRBD2. After removal of 5 bases from V and 6 bases from J, the junction contained 15 bases not matched to a gene. The CDR3 sequence is 18 residues long. Germline V gene data show CDR1 as SGHTA and CDR2 as FQGNSA. Here the CDR3 DNA reads TGTGCCAGCAGCCCTACCAGACTAGCGGGAGTTCAAAAGGATACGCAGTATTTT. It specifies CASSPTRLAGVQKDTQYF.

This clonotype appeared a few times. The chain is built from TRBV6-2 or TRBV6-3 and TRBJ2-5; no clear D. This CDR3 spans 15 amino acids. CDR1 is MNHEY and CDR2 is SVGEGT in the germline V gene. V was clipped by 2 bases and J by 0 bases, with 10 bases between them. This CDR3 reads CASSYGVEDQETQYF. For the CDR3, the DNA is TGTGCCAGCAGTTACGGGGTCGAAGACCAAGAGACCCAGTACTTC.

The chain combines TRBV6-6 with TRBJ2-3, with D unresolved. Germline CDR1 reads MNHNY; CDR2 reads SVGAGI (reference sequence). The CDR3 length is 13 residues. Trimming removed 2 bases at V and 1 base at J, with 4 bases between. In DNA, the CDR3 is TGTGCCAGCAGTTACGGAGGCACAGATACGCAGTATTTT. It is translated as CASSYGGTDTQYF.

There are a few counts of this clonotype. J is TRBJ1-1 and V is TRBV28, with 7 bases aligning to TRBD1. Germline V gene sequence: CDR1 MDHEN, CDR2 SYDVKM. The CDR3 runs 16 residues. The ends lost 4 bases at V and 0 bases at J; junction bases unmatched: 8. This CDR3 is CASSSRTGPMNTEAFF. CDR3 coding DNA: TGTGCCAGCAGTTCCCGGACAGGACCGATGAACACTGAAGCTTTCTTT.

This clonotype appeared a few times. The genes are TRBV5-6 and TRBJ2-3, with D possibly being TRBD2 (6 bases). The germline V and J ends were trimmed by 2 bases and 0 bases, with 10 bases remaining between them. Germline V gene data show CDR1 as SGHDT and CDR2 as YYEEEE. The CDR3 covers 15 residues. CDR3: CASSFPTSSTDTQYF. Here the CDR3 DNA reads TGTGCCAGCAGCTTTCCAACTAGCAGCACAGATACGCAGTATTTT. The complete variable domain, with remaining parts taken from reference TRBV5-6 and TRBJ2-3, reads DAGVTQSPTHLIKTRGQQVTLRCSPKSGHDTVSWYQQALGQGPQFIFQYYEEEERQRGNFPDRFSGHQFPNYSSELNVNALLLGDSALYLCASSFPTSSTDTQYFGPGTRLTVL.

The V call is TRBV27, the J call TRBJ2-3, with 15 bases fitting TRBD2. V trimming: 6 bases; J trimming: 5 bases; junction bases outside the gene matches: 15. Per the germline V gene, CDR1 is MNHEY and CDR2 is SMNVEV (reference sequence). This CDR3 has 19 amino acids. CDR3 bases: TGTGCCAGCAGCCCCTTAGGGACTAGCGGGAGGCCCTTTGGAGATACGCAGTATTTT. Translation: CASSPLGTSGRPFGDTQYF.

This chain uses TRBV20-1 with TRBJ2-7, with 7 bases fitting TRBD1. The germline V gene encodes CDR1 DFQATT and CDR2 SNEGSKA (reference sequence). This CDR3 is built from 12 residues. V lost 5 bases and J lost 5; bases outside the gene matches: 6. The CDR3 coding sequence is TGCAGTGCTCCTGACAGGGTGGACGAGCAGTACTTC. It yields the protein CSAPDRVDEQYF.

This clonotype was counted only a few times. The chain couples TRBV7-2 to TRBJ1-5; D gene ambiguous. CDR3 size: 14 residues. V was shortened by 1 base and J by 0 bases, with 4 bases between the two germline ends. CDR1 and CDR2 from the germline V gene are SGHTA and FQGNSA. CDR3 in DNA: TGTGCCAGCAGCTTAGATCATAGCAATCAGCCCCAGCATTTT. Translation: CASSLDHSNQPQHF.

This clonotype was picked up a small number of times. The chain links TRBV5-1 to TRBJ2-2, with 7 bases lining up with TRBD2. V dropped 5 bases and J dropped 5; count of bases not matched to a gene: 6. The length of the CDR3 is 14 residues. The V gene's germline CDR1 is SGHRS and CDR2 YFSETQ. The CDR3 coding sequence is TGCGCCAGCAGTCAAACACTAGCGACCGGGGAGCTGTTTTTT. Its protein product is CASSQTLATGELFF.